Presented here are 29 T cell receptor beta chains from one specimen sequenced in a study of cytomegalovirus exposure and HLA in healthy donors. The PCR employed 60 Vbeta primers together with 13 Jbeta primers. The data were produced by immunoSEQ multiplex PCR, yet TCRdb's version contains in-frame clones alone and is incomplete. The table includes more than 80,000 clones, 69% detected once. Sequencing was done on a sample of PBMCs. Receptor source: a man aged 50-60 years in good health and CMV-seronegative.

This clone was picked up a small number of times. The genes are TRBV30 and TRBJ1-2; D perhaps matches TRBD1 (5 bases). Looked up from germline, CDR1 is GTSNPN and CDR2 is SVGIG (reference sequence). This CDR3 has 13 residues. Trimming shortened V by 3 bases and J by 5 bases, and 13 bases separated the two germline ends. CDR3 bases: TGTGCCTGGAGGCTCCAGGGTGAATATGGCTACACCTTC. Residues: CAWRLQGEYGYTF.

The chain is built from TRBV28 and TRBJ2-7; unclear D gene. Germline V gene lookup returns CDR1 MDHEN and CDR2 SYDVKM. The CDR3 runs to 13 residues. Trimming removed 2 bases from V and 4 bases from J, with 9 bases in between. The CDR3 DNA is TGTGCCAGCAGTTTAGGAGAGCCTTACGAGCAGTACTTC. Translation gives CASSLGEPYEQYF.

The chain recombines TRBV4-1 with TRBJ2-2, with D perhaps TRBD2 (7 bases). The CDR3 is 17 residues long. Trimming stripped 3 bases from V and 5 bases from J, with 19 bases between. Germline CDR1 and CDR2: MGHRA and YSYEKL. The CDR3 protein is CASSHPKGRGGTGELFF. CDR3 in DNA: TGCGCCAGCAGCCATCCCAAGGGCAGGGGAGGGACCGGGGAGCTGTTTTTT.

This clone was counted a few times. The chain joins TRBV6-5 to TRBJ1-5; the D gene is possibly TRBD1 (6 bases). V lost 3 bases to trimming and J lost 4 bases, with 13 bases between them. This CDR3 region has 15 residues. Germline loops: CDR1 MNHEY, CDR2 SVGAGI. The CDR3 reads CASSYGGAANQPQHF. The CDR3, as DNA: TGTGCCAGCAGTTATGGGGGGGCGGCGAATCAGCCCCAGCATTTT.

DNA for the CDR3: TGTGCCAGCAGCCGCCCGGGACTAGCAGTTGAGCAGTTCTTC. Its translation is CASSRPGLAVEQFF. The chain employs TRBV7-2 and TRBJ2-1; 9 positions match TRBD2. Germline V CDR1 and CDR2: SGHTA, FQGNSA. V lost 5 bases, J lost 9 bases, and 8 bases stayed unmatched. This CDR3 has 14 residues. The variable domain in full, with the rest retrieved from reference TRBV7-2 and TRBJ2-1, is GAGVSQSPSNKVTEKGKDVELRCDPISGHTALYWYRQSLGQGLEFLIYFQGNSAPDKSGLPSDRFSAERTGGSVSTLTIQRTQQEDSAVYLCASSRPGLAVEQFFGPGTRLTVL.

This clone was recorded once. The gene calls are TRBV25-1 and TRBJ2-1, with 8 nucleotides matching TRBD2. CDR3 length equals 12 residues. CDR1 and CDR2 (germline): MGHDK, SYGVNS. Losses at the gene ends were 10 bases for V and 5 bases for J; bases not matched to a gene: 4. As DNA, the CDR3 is TGTGCCACCGAAGCGGGAGACAATGAGCAGTTCTTC. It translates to CATEAGDNEQFF.

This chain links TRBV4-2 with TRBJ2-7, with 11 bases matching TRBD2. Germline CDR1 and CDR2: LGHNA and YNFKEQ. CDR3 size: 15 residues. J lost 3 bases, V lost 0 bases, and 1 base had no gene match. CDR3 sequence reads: CASSQDLAGGYEQYF. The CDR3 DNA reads TGTGCCAGCAGCCAAGACCTAGCGGGGGGCTACGAGCAGTACTTC.

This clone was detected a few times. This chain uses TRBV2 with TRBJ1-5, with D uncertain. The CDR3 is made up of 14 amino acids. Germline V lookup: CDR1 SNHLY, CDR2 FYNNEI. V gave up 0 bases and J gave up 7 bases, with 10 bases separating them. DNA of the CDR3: TGTGCCAGCAGTGAAGCGACCAGCGGGCAGCCCCAGCATTTT. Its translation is CASSEATSGQPQHF.

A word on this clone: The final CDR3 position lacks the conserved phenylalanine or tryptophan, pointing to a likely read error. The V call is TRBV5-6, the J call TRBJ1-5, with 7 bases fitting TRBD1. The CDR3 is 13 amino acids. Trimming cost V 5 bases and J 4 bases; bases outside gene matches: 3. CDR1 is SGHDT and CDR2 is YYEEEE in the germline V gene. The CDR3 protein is CASSPQGNQPQHV. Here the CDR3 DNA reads TGTGCCAGCAGTCCACAGGGGAATCAGCCCCAGCATGTT.

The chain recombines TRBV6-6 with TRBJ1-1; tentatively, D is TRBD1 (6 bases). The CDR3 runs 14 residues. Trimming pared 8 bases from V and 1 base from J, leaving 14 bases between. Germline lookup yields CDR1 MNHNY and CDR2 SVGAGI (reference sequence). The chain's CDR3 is CASGLGHPNTEAFF. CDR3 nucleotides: TGTGCCAGCGGCCTGGGACACCCGAACACTGAAGCTTTCTTT.

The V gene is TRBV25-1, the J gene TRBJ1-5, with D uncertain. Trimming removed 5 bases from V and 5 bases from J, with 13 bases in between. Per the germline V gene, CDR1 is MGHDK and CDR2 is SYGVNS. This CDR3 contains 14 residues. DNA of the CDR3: TGTGCCAGCAGTTCCTCCCGGGGAGATCAGCCCCAGCATTTT. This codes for CASSSSRGDQPQHF.

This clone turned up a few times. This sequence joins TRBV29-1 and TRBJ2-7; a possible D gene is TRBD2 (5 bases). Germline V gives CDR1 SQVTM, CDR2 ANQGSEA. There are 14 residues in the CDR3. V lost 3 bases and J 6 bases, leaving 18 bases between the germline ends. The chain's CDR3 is CSVDPKRGNPEQYV. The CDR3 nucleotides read TGCAGCGTTGACCCCAAGCGAGGGAACCCCGAGCAGTACGTC.

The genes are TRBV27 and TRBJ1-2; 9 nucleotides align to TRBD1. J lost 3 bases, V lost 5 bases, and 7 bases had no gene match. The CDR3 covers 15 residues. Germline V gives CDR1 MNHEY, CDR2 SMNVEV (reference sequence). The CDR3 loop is CASSKRTGADYGYTF. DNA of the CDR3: TGTGCCAGCAGTAAAAGGACAGGGGCGGACTATGGCTACACCTTC.

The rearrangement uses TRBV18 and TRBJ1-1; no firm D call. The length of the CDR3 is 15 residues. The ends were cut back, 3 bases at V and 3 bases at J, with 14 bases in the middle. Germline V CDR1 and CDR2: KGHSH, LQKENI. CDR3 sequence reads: CASSPQSGSDTEAFF. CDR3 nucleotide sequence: TGTGCCAGCTCACCGCAATCAGGTTCGGACACTGAAGCTTTCTTT. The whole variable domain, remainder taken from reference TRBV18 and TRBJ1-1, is NAGVMQNPRHLVRRRGQEARLRCSPMKGHSHVYWYRQLPEEGLKFMVYLQKENIIDESGMPKERFSAEFPKEGPSILRIQQVVRGDSAAYFCASSPQSGSDTEAFFGQGTRLTVV.

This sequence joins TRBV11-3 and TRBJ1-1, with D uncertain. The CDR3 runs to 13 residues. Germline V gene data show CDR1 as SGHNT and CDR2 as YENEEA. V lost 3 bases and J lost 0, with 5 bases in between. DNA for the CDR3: TGTGCCAGCAGCTTTTCCGTGAACACTGAAGCTTTCTTT. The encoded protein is CASSFSVNTEAFF.

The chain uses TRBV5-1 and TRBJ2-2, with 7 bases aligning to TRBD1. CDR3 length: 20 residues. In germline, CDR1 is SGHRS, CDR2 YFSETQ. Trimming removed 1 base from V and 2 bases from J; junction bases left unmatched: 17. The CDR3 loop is CASSLRELNRQGANTGELFF. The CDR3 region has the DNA TGCGCCAGCAGCTTGAGAGAGCTGAATCGACAGGGCGCAAACACCGGGGAGCTGTTTTTT.

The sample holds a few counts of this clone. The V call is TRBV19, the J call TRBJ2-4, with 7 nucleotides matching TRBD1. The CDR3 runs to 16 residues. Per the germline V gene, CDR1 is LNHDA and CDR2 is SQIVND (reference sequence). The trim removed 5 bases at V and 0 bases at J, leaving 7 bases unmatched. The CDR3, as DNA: TGTGCCAGTAGTTCCAGGACAGGAATAGCCAAAAACATTCAGTACTTC. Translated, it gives CASSSRTGIAKNIQYF.

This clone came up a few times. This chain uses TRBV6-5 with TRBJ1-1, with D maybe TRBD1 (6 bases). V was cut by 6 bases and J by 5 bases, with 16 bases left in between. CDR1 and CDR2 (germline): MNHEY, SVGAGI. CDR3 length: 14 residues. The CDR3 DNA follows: TGTGCCAGCAGATCCGGGACATTCCAAACTGAAGCTTTCTTT. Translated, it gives CASRSGTFQTEAFF.

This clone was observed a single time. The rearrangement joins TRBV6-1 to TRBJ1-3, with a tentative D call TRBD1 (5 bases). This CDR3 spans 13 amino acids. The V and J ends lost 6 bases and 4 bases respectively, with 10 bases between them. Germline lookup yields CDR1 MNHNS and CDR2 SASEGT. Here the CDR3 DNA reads TGTGCCAGCAGCCTGACAGACGGAAACACCATATATTTT. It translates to CASSLTDGNTIYF.

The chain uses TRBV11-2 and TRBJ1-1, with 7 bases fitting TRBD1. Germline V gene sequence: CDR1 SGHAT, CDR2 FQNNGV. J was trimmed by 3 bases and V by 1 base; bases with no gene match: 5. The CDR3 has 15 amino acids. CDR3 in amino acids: CASSLAPGQYTEAFF. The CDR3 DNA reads TGTGCCAGCAGCTTAGCACCGGGACAGTACACTGAAGCTTTCTTT.

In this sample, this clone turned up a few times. The CDR3 reads CASRTSRGGANVLTF. The CDR3 bases are TGTGCCAGCCGAACGAGTAGGGGTGGGGCCAACGTCCTGACTTTC. The J gene is TRBJ2-6, the V gene TRBV6-1; TRBD1 is a possible D gene (5 bases). The CDR3 loop spans 15 amino acids. Trimming pared 8 bases from V and 3 bases from J, leaving 14 bases between. Germline values: CDR1 MNHNS, CDR2 SASEGT.

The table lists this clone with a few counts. CDR3 amino acids: CASSLPDRGQTEAFF. CDR3 bases: TGCGCCAGCAGCTTGCCGGACAGGGGGCAAACTGAAGCTTTCTTT. The chain employs TRBV5-1 and TRBJ1-1; 11 bases map to TRBD1. The V gene end was trimmed by 1 base and the J gene end by 5 bases; junction bases not matched to a gene: 4. Germline assignment: CDR1 SGHRS and CDR2 YFSETQ. The CDR3 extends over 15 amino acids.

The CDR3, as DNA: TGTGCCAGCAGCCAAGATCTTGGACAGGGAGGGAATCAGCCCCAGCATTTT. As protein: CASSQDLGQGGNQPQHF. The V and J genes are TRBV4-2 and TRBJ1-5; 8 nucleotides align to TRBD1. The ends lost 0 bases at V and 4 bases at J; junction bases unmatched: 8. The germline CDR1 and CDR2 sequences are LGHNA and YNFKEQ. CDR3 length: 17 residues.

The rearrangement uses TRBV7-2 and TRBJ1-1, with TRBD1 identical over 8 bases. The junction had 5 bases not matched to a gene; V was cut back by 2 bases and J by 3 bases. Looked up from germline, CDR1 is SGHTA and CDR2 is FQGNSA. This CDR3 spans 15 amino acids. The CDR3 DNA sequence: TGTGCCAGCAGCTTATACAGGGGGGGGTACACTGAAGCTTTCTTT. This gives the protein CASSLYRGGYTEAFF.

CDR3 amino acids: CAWRVAGGSSYNEQFF. The CDR3 DNA is TGTGCCTGGAGGGTAGCGGGAGGTAGCTCCTACAATGAGCAGTTCTTC. This chain links TRBV30 with TRBJ2-1; 10 bases agree with TRBD2. The junction had 5 bases not matched to a gene; V was cut back by 3 bases and J by 0 bases. This CDR3 has 16 residues. Germline lookup yields CDR1 GTSNPN and CDR2 SVGIG (reference sequence).

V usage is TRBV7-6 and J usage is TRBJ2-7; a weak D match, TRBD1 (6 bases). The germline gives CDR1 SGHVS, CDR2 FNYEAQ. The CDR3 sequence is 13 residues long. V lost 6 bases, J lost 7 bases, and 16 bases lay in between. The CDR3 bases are TGTGCCAGCAGTCTCACAGGGCCCCTTGAGCAGTACTTC. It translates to CASSLTGPLEQYF.

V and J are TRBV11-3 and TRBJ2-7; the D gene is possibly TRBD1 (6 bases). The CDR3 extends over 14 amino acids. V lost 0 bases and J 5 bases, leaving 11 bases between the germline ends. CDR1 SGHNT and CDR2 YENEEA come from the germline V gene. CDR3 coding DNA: TGTGCCAGCAGCTTAGAATCAGGGGCCCACGAGCAGTACTTC. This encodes CASSLESGAHEQYF. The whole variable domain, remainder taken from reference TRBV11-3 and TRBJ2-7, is EAGVVQSPRYKIIEKKQPVAFWCNPISGHNTLYWYLQNLGQGPELLIRYENEEAVDDSQLPKDRFSAERLKGVDSTLKIQPAELGDSAVYLCASSLESGAHEQYFGPGTRLTVT.

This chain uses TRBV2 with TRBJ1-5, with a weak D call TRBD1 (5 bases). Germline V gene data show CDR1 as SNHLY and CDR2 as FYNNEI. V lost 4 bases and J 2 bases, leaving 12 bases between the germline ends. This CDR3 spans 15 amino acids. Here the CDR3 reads CASSGGGIGNQPQHF. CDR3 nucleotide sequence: TGTGCCAGCAGTGGGGGGGGGATTGGCAATCAGCCCCAGCATTTT.

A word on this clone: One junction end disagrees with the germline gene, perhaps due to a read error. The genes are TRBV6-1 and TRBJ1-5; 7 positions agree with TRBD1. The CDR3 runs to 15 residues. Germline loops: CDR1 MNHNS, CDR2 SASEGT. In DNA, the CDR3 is TGTGTCAGCAGTGACAGGGTCCTTAGCAATCAGCCCCAGCATTTT. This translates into CVSSDRVLSNQPQHF.